This T cell receptor beta chain originates from a study of T cell responses to AZD1222 COVID-19 vaccine. The CDR3 is made up of 16 amino acids. Germline V gives CDR1 KGHSH, CDR2 LQKENI. V was clipped by 1 base and J by 6 bases, with 16 bases between them. Clones were read by immunoSEQ multiplex PCR, and TCRdb kept only the in-frame ones, dropping some. The sample includes 130,000 to 150,000 clones, roughly nine tenths of them seen just once. The sequencing used peripheral blood, collected on day 0 of AZD1222 vaccination. The genes are TRBV18 and TRBJ2-1; D is possibly TRBD1 (5 bases). The source is an adult in good health. This CDR3 reads CASSPLGAGRTNEQFF. The CDR3 nucleotides are TGTGCCAGCTCACCACTTGGGGCCGGGCGGACCAATGAGCAGTTCTTC.